This note documents a single TCR beta chain sequence. The CDR3 is 15 residues long. Germline V gives CDR1 SQVTM, CDR2 ANQGSEA. Trimming removed 1 base at V and 4 bases at J, with 17 bases between. MiXCR was run by TCRdb on the 5' RACE reads, yielding one entry per CDR3 protein. This repertoire shows 410,000 or so distinct CDR3 sequences, 23% found once; its top ten account for about 12%. This record comes from a study of T-cell memory formation after mild COVID-19. Sequencing used PBMCs or a T cell subset sorted from them (not recorded which). The clonotype comes from an adult woman who had mild COVID-19 (a few samples of this study predate the infection). Cell type and time point are not known. This chain joins TRBV29-1 and TRBJ2-7, with D perhaps assigned TRBD1 or TRBD2 (5 bases each). The CDR3 sequence: CSVEGLPGPKYEQYF. CDR3 in DNA: TGCAGCGTTGAAGGTCTACCGGGACCAAAATACGAGCAGTACTTC.